The rows below give T cell receptor beta chains drawn from one sample of a study of blood T cell repertoires in COVID-19. Assay used: immunoSEQ multiplex PCR; TCRdb lists only in-frame clones, some missing. This table holds 55,000 to 70,000 clones, about 90% found once. Sequencing used peripheral blood. The receptor source for this set is a woman aged 55-70 years with COVID-19, enrolled during active disease. Each CDR3 is given with its conserved first and last residue. A D gene is named only where the DNA matches it firmly. The size entry is marked missing in some rows and otherwise reads once, few, many or a size class.

size	V	J	D	CDR3	DNA
few	TRBV9	TRBJ2-3	-	CASSVGASYRTDTQYF	TGTGCCAGCAGCGTAGGGGCATCCTACAGGACAGATACGCAGTATTTT
-	TRBV24-1	TRBJ2-7	-	CATSLGGSYEQYF	TGTGCCACCAGCCTAGGAGGATCCTACGAGCAGTACTTC
-	TRBV7-9	TRBJ1-2	TRBD1	CASSPGTGNARGYTF	TGTGCCAGCAGCCCCGGGACAGGCAACGCACGAGGCTACACCTTC
-	TRBV18	TRBJ1-3	TRBD1	CASSLDRDLGNTIYF	TGTGCCAGCTCACTGGACAGGGATCTGGGAAACACCATATATTTT
-	TRBV7-9	TRBJ2-5	TRBD1	CASSPRTGPGKETQYF	TGTGCCAGCAGCCCCCGGACAGGGCCCGGCAAAGAGACCCAGTACTTC
-	TRBV10-3	TRBJ1-3	-	CAIRSSQGGNTIYF	TGTGCCATCAGGTCGTCGCAGGGGGGAAACACCATATATTTT
-	TRBV6-5	TRBJ1-1	-	CASSFLSEAFF	TGTGCCAGCAGTTTCTTATCTGAAGCTTTCTTT
-	TRBV3-1/TRBV3-2	TRBJ1-6	-	CASGREGNSPLHF	TGTGCCAGCGGCAGGGAGGGGAATTCACCCCTCCACTTT
-	TRBV4-3	TRBJ2-7	-	CASSQDPGSYEQYF	TGCGCCAGCAGCCAAGATCCCGGTTCCTACGAGCAGTACTTC
-	TRBV7-9	TRBJ1-1	TRBD1	CASSLWGQENTEAFF	TGTGCCAGCAGCCTCTGGGGACAGGAGAACACTGAAGCTTTCTTT
-	TRBV7-2	TRBJ1-3	TRBD1	CASSFPTGASGNTIYF	TGTGCCAGCAGCTTCCCGACAGGGGCCTCTGGAAACACCATATATTTT
-	TRBV6-5	TRBJ2-7	TRBD1	CASSPTGGIYEQYF	TGTGCCAGCAGTCCCACAGGGGGCATCTACGAGCAGTACTTC
-	TRBV27	TRBJ2-5	TRBD1	CASRPTGGETQYF	TGTGCCAGCAGACCGACAGGGGGGGAGACCCAGTACTTC
-	TRBV7-9	TRBJ1-2	-	CASSTTLGYTF	TGTGCCAGCAGCACTACATTAGGCTACACCTTC
-	TRBV27	TRBJ1-5	TRBD1	CASGDRAQPQHF	TGTGCCAGCGGAGACAGGGCCCAGCCCCAGCATTTT
-	TRBV6-5	TRBJ2-1	TRBD2	CASSYGGEGYNEQFF	TGTGCCAGCAGTTACGGGGGGGAGGGCTACAATGAGCAGTTCTTC
-	TRBV6-5	TRBJ2-4	TRBD1	CASQSEGAKNIQYF	TGTGCCAGCCAATCAGAGGGGGCGAAAAACATTCAGTACTTC
-	TRBV5-8	TRBJ2-3	-	CASSLGLRTDTQYF	TGTGCCAGCAGCTTGGGACTCCGCACAGATACGCAGTATTTT
-	TRBV7-9	TRBJ2-2	TRBD2	CASSRTSGSYKAGELFF	TGTGCCAGCAGCAGGACTAGCGGGAGTTATAAGGCCGGGGAGCTGTTTTTT
-	TRBV27	TRBJ1-2	TRBD1	CASSYGTEPLYTF	TGTGCCAGCAGTTATGGGACAGAGCCTCTCTACACCTTC
once	TRBV5-4	TRBJ2-7	TRBD1	CASSQGQGSTYEQYF	TGTGCCAGCAGCCAGGGACAGGGGTCTACCTACGAGCAGTACTTC
-	TRBV6-2/TRBV6-3	TRBJ1-1	TRBD1	CASSLLQGTDTEAFF	TGTGCCAGCAGTCTCTTACAGGGGACGGACACTGAAGCTTTCTTT
once	TRBV11-2	TRBJ1-5	-	CASSRGQYQPQHF	TGTGCCAGCAGCCGAGGACAGTATCAGCCCCAGCATTTT
-	TRBV30	TRBJ1-1	TRBD1	CAWSAGDRDTEAFF	TGTGCCTGGAGTGCGGGGGACAGGGACACTGAAGCTTTCTTT
once	TRBV20-1	TRBJ1-6	TRBD1	CSASWGRGNSPLHF	TGCAGTGCTAGTTGGGGCAGGGGGAATTCACCCCTCCACTTT
-	TRBV29-1	TRBJ2-2	-	CSVERNTGELFF	TGCAGCGTTGAACGGAACACCGGGGAGCTGTTTTTT
-	TRBV30	TRBJ2-3	-	CAWSVRQGLADTQYF	TGTGCCTGGAGTGTACGTCAGGGGCTTGCAGATACGCAGTATTTT
-	TRBV28	TRBJ1-5	TRBD1	CASSRRGRGSNNQPQHF	TGTGCCAGCAGTCGGCGGGGCAGGGGGTCTAACAATCAGCCCCAGCATTTT
once	TRBV7-8	TRBJ2-7	-	CASSTLRGRNYEQYF	TGTGCCAGCAGCACCCTTCGGGGGAGGAACTACGAGCAGTACTTC
-	TRBV6-6	TRBJ1-4	TRBD1	CASSGTESNEKLFF	TGTGCCAGCAGTGGGACAGAGTCTAATGAAAAACTGTTTTTT
-	TRBV4-3	TRBJ2-2	TRBD2	CASSQEGLAGAHTGELFF	TGCGCCAGCAGCCAAGAGGGACTAGCGGGAGCTCACACCGGGGAGCTGTTTTTT
-	TRBV6-2/TRBV6-3	TRBJ2-3	TRBD2	CASSYSRLAGTDTQYF	TGTGCCAGCAGTTACTCCCGACTAGCGGGCACAGATACGCAGTATTTT
-	TRBV7-2	TRBJ1-4	TRBD1	CASSLGDRRNEKLFF	TGTGCCAGCAGCTTAGGGGACAGACGGAATGAAAAACTGTTTTTT
-	TRBV6-6	TRBJ2-7	TRBD1	CASSYRGQGRTYEQYF	TGTGCCAGCAGTTACCGCGGACAGGGGCGCACCTACGAGCAGTACTTC
-	TRBV7-9	TRBJ1-2	TRBD1	CASSSFRDRGPGYTF	TGTGCCAGCAGCTCCTTCCGGGACAGGGGCCCTGGCTACACCTTC
-	TRBV6-5	TRBJ1-5	-	CASSSPAGYSNQPQHF	TGTGCCAGCAGTTCCCCCGCGGGATATAGCAATCAGCCCCAGCATTTT
-	TRBV24-1	TRBJ2-1	TRBD2	CATQGLAGGSPPGNEQFF	TGTGCCACTCAGGGACTAGCGGGAGGATCGCCTCCTGGCAATGAGCAGTTCTTC
-	TRBV3-1/TRBV3-2	TRBJ2-1	-	CASSQVRGEQFF	TGTGCCAGCAGCCAAGTAAGAGGTGAGCAGTTCTTC